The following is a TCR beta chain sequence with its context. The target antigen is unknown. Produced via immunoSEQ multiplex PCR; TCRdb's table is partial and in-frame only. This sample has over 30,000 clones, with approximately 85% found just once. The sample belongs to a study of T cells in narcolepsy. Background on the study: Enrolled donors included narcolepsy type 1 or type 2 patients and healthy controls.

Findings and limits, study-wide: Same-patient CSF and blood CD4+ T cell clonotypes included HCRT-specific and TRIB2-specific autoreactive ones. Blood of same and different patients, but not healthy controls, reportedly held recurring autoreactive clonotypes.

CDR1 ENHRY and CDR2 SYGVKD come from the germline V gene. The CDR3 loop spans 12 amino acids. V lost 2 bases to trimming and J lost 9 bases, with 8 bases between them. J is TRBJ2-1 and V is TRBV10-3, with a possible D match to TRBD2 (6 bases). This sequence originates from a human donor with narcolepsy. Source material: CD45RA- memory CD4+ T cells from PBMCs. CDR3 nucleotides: TGTGCCATCAGTGAGATGGGGGGTGAGCAGTTCTTC. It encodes CAISEMGGEQFF.